These 22 T cell receptor beta chains share one sample of origin, sequenced in a study of cytomegalovirus exposure and HLA in healthy donors. The PCR had 60 Vbeta and 13 Jbeta primers. Produced via immunoSEQ multiplex PCR; TCRdb's table is partial and in-frame only. Here the sample spans about 94,000 clones, roughly 8.2% being singletons. The sequenced material came from PBMCs. The receptors originated from a middle-aged man in good health and CMV-seronegative.

The chain joins TRBV15 to TRBJ2-6, with 7 bases matching TRBD2. The germline V gene has CDR1 LNHNV and CDR2 YYDKDF (reference sequence). The CDR3 consists of 16 residues. Unmatched junction bases numbered 5, after V lost 4 bases and J lost 2 bases. In DNA form, the CDR3 reads TGTGCCACCAGCATAGACCTAGCGGCTGGGGCCAACGTCCTGACTTTC. As protein: CATSIDLAAGANVLTF.

The genes are TRBV5-1 and TRBJ1-2; D is perhaps TRBD1 (6 bases). The CDR3 sequence is 14 residues long. Germline V gene sequence: CDR1 SGHRS, CDR2 YFSETQ. V lost 1 base, J lost 4 bases, and 11 bases lay in between. CDR3 residues: CASSLTSGVYGYTF. DNA for the CDR3: TGCGCCAGCAGCTTGACATCAGGGGTCTATGGCTACACCTTC.

This clone has only a few counts. The chain recombines TRBV28 with TRBJ2-7; 8 bases are shared with TRBD2. This CDR3 is 15 amino acids long. V was clipped by 5 bases and J by 0 bases; unmatched bases: 6. Germline-derived CDR1 and CDR2 are MDHEN and SYDVKM. CDR3 bases: TGTGCCAGCAGTGGAAGCGGGGGCCACTCCTACGAGCAGTACTTC. It codes for CASSGSGGHSYEQYF.

The chain joins TRBV5-4 to TRBJ2-1, with a weak D call TRBD1 (7 bases). The CDR3 totals 15 residues. The ends were cut back, 0 bases at V and 6 bases at J, with 13 bases in the middle. Germline V gives CDR1 SGHNT, CDR2 YYREEE (reference sequence). The CDR3: CASSLAGGGTNEQFF. DNA of the CDR3: TGTGCCAGCAGCTTGGCAGGGGGAGGTACCAATGAGCAGTTCTTC.

This clone was counted between two and nine times. The V gene is TRBV27, the J gene TRBJ1-3; TRBD1 matches at 8 bases. Unmatched junction bases numbered 4, after V lost 7 bases and J lost 2 bases. Germline CDR1 is MNHEY and CDR2 is SMNVEV (reference sequence). This CDR3 is 14 amino acids long. CDR3 sequence (DNA): TGTGCCAGCATGGACAGGGCAGCTGGAAACACCATATATTTT. Translating gives CASMDRAAGNTIYF.

The CDR3, as DNA: TGTGCCAGCAGCCCAGGAGGGAGTACTGAAAAACTGTTTTTT. The encoded protein is CASSPGGSTEKLFF. This chain joins TRBV5-4 and TRBJ1-4; D gene unclear. The CDR3 has 14 amino acids. The V end was cut by 4 bases, the J end by 7 bases, with 14 bases between. Germline V CDR1 and CDR2: SGHNT, YYREEE (reference sequence).

There are a few counts of this clone. The V and J genes are TRBV11-3 and TRBJ2-7; 7 nucleotides line up with TRBD1. Germline V gives CDR1 SGHNT, CDR2 YENEEA. With 5 bases clipped from V and 1 base from J, the junction kept 8 bases outside the gene matches. The CDR3 is 15 amino acids. This CDR3 reads CASSVSPGQSYEQYF. The CDR3 DNA reads as TGTGCCAGCAGCGTCTCACCGGGACAGTCCTACGAGCAGTACTTC.

The table lists this clone with a few counts. The rearrangement links TRBV7-2 to TRBJ2-6, with 7 positions matching TRBD1. The CDR3 has 18 residues. The germline CDR1 and CDR2 sequences are SGHTA and FQGNSA. Losses at the gene ends were 4 bases for V and 1 base for J; bases not matched to a gene: 10. DNA for the CDR3: TGTGCCAGCAGCTATGGGGGCAGGGGGAGTTCTGGGGCCAACGTCCTGACTTTC. Its translation is CASSYGGRGSSGANVLTF.

The rearrangement uses TRBV9 and TRBJ1-3, with TRBD1 as a possible D gene (6 bases). V was pared by 0 bases and J by 0 bases, with 10 bases between. The V gene's germline CDR1 is SGDLS and CDR2 YYNGEE. The CDR3 is 16 amino acids. In DNA form, the CDR3 reads TGTGCCAGCAGCGTAGGACAGGTGAGCTCTGGAAACACCATATATTTT. Its protein is CASSVGQVSSGNTIYF. The full variable domain, its missing parts supplied by reference TRBV9 and TRBJ1-3, is DSGVTQTPKHLITATGQRVTLRCSPRSGDLSVYWYQQSLDQGLQFLIQYYNGEERAKGNILERFSAQQFPDLHSELNLSSLELGDSALYFCASSVGQVSSGNTIYFGEGSWLTVV.

The chain couples TRBV4-3 to TRBJ1-1, with D tentatively TRBD1 (6 bases). Germline lookup yields CDR1 LGHNA and CDR2 YSLEER. The CDR3 totals 16 residues. V shed 4 bases and J shed 6 bases, with 21 bases lying between them. The CDR3 region is CASSRTVTDSQPEAFF. CDR3 bases: TGCGCCAGCAGCCGGACAGTTACCGACAGTCAACCTGAAGCTTTCTTT.

The V and J genes are TRBV6-6 and TRBJ1-5; 8 bases agree with TRBD1. V was clipped by 5 bases and J by 4 bases; unmatched bases: 10. The CDR3 is 16 residues long. Germline CDR1 and CDR2: MNHNY and SVGAGI (reference sequence). The CDR3, as DNA: TGTGCCAGCAGTCTACTTCAGGGGGCTGGGAATCAGCCCCAGCATTTT. Amino acid sequence: CASSLLQGAGNQPQHF.

This chain joins TRBV5-6 and TRBJ2-7, with 14 bases matching TRBD2. Trimming took 3 bases from V and 9 from J; bases not matched to a gene: 2. Looked up from germline, CDR1 is SGHDT and CDR2 is YYEEEE. The CDR3 runs to 13 residues. The CDR3 region has the DNA TGTGCCAGCAGCTCCGGGACTAGCGGGGGGCAGTACTTC. It specifies CASSSGTSGGQYF.

This clone was found a few times. V and J are TRBV5-4 and TRBJ1-4; 7 bases map to TRBD1. The CDR3 totals 16 residues. From germline, CDR1 is SGHNT and CDR2 YYREEE (reference sequence). V lost 0 bases to trimming and J lost 5 bases; unmatched junction nucleotides: 7. The CDR3 loop is CASSLGTGAGNEKLFF. The CDR3 DNA follows: TGTGCCAGCAGCTTGGGCACAGGGGCGGGGAATGAAAAACTGTTTTTT.

This chain links TRBV13 with TRBJ2-3, with 12 bases fitting TRBD2. V lost 3 bases to trimming and J lost 8 bases; unmatched junction nucleotides: 15. There are 18 residues in the CDR3. Germline V gene data show CDR1 as PRHDT and CDR2 as FYEKMQ (reference sequence). CDR3 amino acids: CASSLAPGLLAGGGTQYF. CDR3 DNA: TGTGCCAGCAGCTTGGCCCCCGGGTTACTAGCGGGAGGTGGTACGCAGTATTTT.

This chain connects TRBV4-1 to TRBJ2-7, with 7 bases matching TRBD1. The germline V gene encodes CDR1 MGHRA and CDR2 YSYEKL. The CDR3 has 16 residues. V lost 4 bases, J lost 5 bases, and 14 bases stayed unmatched. This CDR3 reads CASSPFQTGKGDEQYF. The CDR3 nucleotides are TGCGCCAGCAGCCCATTTCAGACAGGGAAAGGGGACGAGCAGTACTTC.

This clone came up a few times. The chain joins TRBV25-1 to TRBJ2-7, with 7 bases that match TRBD1. Trimming removed 1 base from V and 3 bases from J; junction bases left unmatched: 6. Per the germline V gene, CDR1 is MGHDK and CDR2 is SYGVNS. The CDR3 covers 15 residues. The CDR3 spells CASSESKTGIYEQYF. CDR3 coding DNA: TGTGCCAGCAGTGAATCTAAGACAGGGATCTACGAGCAGTACTTC.

This chain uses TRBV5-6 with TRBJ2-7, with D hard to call. Germline-derived CDR1 and CDR2 are SGHDT and YYEEEE. This CDR3 is 11 amino acids long. V lost 7 bases, J lost 3 bases, and 8 bases lay in between. Written as DNA, the CDR3 is TGTGCCAGCGGCCGAAACTACGAGCAGTACTTC. This sequence encodes CASGRNYEQYF.

The V gene is TRBV19, the J gene TRBJ2-1; 9 nucleotides align to TRBD2. Looked up from germline, CDR1 is LNHDA and CDR2 is SQIVND (reference sequence). The CDR3 contains 15 residues. With 0 bases clipped from V and 5 bases from J, the junction kept 2 bases outside the gene matches. For the CDR3, the DNA is TGTGCCAGTAGTATAGAGGCTAGCGGGGACAATGAGCAGTTCTTC. This codes for CASSIEASGDNEQFF. The entire variable domain, with the rest obtained from reference TRBV19 and TRBJ2-1, is as follows: DGGITQSPKYLFRKEGQNVTLSCEQNLNHDAMYWYRQDPGQGLRLIYYSQIVNDFQKGDIAEGYSVSREKKESFPLTVTSAQKNPTAFYLCASSIEASGDNEQFFGPGTRLTVL.

CDR3 bases: TGTGCCAGCTCACCTACAGGGGAATCCTATGGCTACACCTTC. Amino acids: CASSPTGESYGYTF. This rearrangement joins TRBV18 to TRBJ1-2, with 7 bases lining up with TRBD1. The germline gives CDR1 KGHSH, CDR2 LQKENI. This CDR3 is built from 14 residues. J was trimmed by 4 bases and V by 3 bases; bases with no gene match: 5.

This chain joins TRBV10-3 and TRBJ1-2, with 9 bases matching TRBD1. V gave up 2 bases and J gave up 10 bases; unmatched junction bases: 8. The CDR3 runs to 14 residues. Germline CDR1 and CDR2: ENHRY and SYGVKD. This CDR3 reads CAISEQGTGLDYTF. CDR3 in DNA: TGTGCCATCAGTGAGCAGGGGACAGGGCTTGACTACACCTTC.

This clone showed up just a few times. The chain is built from TRBV11-2 and TRBJ1-1; the D gene is possibly TRBD1 (5 bases). Germline V gene data show CDR1 as SGHAT and CDR2 as FQNNGV. The ends were cut back, 4 bases at V and 6 bases at J, with 18 bases in the middle. This CDR3 is built from 15 residues. This CDR3 reads CASSSRQGYLAEAFF. CDR3 coding DNA: TGTGCCAGCAGCTCGCGGCAGGGTTATTTGGCTGAAGCTTTCTTT.

V and J are TRBV5-1 and TRBJ1-5; a weak D match, TRBD1 (6 bases). V gave up 5 bases and J gave up 0 bases, with 12 bases separating them. Looked up from germline, CDR1 is SGHRS and CDR2 is YFSETQ. The CDR3 is 15 residues long. In DNA, the CDR3 is TGCGCCAGCAGAACGACAGGAGATAGCAATCAGCCCCAGCATTTT. Translated: CASRTTGDSNQPQHF.